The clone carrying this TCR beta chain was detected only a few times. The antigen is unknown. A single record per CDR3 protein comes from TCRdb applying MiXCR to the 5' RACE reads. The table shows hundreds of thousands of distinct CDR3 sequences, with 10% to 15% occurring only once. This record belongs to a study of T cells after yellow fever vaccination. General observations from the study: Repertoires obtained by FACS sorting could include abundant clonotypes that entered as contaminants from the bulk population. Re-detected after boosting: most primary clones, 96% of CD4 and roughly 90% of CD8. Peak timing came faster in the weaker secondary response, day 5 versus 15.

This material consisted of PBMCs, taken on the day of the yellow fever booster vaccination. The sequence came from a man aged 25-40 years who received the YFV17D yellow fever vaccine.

The DNA for the CDR3 is TGTGCCAGCAGGCCAGACCGGGACAGGGGTTACGAGCAGTACTTC. This codes for CASRPDRDRGYEQYF. The V gene is TRBV27, the J gene TRBJ2-7, with TRBD1 identical over 10 bases. The CDR3 sequence is 15 residues long. The germline V gene encodes CDR1 MNHEY and CDR2 SMNVEV (reference sequence). V lost 6 bases to trimming and J lost 4 bases; unmatched junction nucleotides: 9.